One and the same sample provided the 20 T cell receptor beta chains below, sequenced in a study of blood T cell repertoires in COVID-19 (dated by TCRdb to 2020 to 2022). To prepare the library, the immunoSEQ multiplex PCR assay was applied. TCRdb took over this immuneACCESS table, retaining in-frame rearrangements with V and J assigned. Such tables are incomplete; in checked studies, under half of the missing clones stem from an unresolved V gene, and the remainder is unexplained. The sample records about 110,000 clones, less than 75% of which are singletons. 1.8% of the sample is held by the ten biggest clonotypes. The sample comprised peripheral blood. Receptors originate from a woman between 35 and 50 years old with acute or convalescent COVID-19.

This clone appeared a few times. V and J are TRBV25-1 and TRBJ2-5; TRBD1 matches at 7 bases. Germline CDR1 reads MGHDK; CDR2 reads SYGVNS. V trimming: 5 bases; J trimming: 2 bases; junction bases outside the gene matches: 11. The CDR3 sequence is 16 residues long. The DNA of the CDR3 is TGTGCCAGCAGTCCCCGGACAGGCCGAGGGCAAGAGACCCAGTACTTC. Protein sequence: CASSPRTGRGQETQYF.

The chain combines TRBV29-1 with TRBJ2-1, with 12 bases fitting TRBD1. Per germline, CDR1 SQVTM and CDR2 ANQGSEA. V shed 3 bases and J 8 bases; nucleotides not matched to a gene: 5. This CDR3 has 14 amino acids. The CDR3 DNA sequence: TGCAGCGTTGATGAAGGGACAGGGGGCGATGAGCAGTTCTTC. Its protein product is CSVDEGTGGDEQFF.

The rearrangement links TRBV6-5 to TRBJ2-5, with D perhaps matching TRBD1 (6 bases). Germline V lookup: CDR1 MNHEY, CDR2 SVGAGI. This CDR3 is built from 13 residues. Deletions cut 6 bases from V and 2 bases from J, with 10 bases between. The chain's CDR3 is CASSRQVQETQYF. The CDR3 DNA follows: TGTGCCAGCAGCAGACAGGTACAAGAGACCCAGTACTTC.

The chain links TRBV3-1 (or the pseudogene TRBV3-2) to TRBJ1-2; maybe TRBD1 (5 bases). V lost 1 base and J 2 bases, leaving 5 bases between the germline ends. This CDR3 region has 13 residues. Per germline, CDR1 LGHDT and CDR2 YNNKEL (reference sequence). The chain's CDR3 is CASSQAGNYGYTF. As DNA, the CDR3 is TGTGCCAGCAGCCAAGCAGGGAACTATGGCTACACCTTC.

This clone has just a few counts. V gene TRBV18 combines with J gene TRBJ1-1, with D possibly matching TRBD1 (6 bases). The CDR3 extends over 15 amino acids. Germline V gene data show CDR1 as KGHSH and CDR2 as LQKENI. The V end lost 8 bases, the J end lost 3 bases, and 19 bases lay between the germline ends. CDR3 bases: TGTGCCAGCACTATGCGCCGGACAGCGGACACTGAAGCTTTCTTT. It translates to CASTMRRTADTEAFF.

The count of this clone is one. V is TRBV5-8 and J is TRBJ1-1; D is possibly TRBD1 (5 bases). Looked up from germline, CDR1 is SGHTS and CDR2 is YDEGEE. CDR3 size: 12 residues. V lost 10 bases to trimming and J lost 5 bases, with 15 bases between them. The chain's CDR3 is CAVRGLRTEAFF. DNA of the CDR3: TGTGCCGTACGGGGGTTGAGGACTGAAGCTTTCTTT. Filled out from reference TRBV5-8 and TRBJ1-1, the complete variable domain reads EAGVTQSPTHLIKTRGQQATLRCSPISGHTSVYWYQQALGLGLQFLLWYDEGEERNRGNFPPRFSGRQFPNYSSELNVNALELEDSALYLCAVRGLRTEAFFGQGTRLTVV.

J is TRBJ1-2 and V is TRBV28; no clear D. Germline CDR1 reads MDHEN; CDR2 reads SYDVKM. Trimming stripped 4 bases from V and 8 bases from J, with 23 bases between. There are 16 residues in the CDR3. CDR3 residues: CASSSSEGSPNGGYTF. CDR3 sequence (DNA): TGTGCCAGCAGTTCGTCGGAGGGCAGCCCCAATGGCGGCTACACCTTC.

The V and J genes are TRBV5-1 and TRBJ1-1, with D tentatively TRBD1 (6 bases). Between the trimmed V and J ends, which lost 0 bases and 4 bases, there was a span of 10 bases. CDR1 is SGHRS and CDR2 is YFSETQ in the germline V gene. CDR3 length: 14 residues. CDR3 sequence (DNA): TGCGCCAGCAGCTTGGCCCAGGGGCCCACTGAAGCTTTCTTT. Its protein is CASSLAQGPTEAFF.

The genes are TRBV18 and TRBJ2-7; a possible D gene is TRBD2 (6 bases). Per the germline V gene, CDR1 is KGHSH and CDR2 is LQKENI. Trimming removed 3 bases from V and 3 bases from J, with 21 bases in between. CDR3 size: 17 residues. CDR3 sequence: CASSPSRGASGGYEQYF. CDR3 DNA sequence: TGTGCCAGCTCACCCTCTCGCGGGGCCTCTGGGGGCTACGAGCAGTACTTC.

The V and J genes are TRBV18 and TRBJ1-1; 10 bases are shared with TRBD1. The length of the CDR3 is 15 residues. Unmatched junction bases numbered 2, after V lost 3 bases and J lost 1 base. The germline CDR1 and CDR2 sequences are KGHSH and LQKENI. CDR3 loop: CASSPGQGWNTEAFF. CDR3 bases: TGTGCCAGCTCACCGGGACAGGGGTGGAACACTGAAGCTTTCTTT.

The CDR3 nucleotides read TGTGCCAGCAGCTTGGGAGTGGCTGGAAACACCATATATTTT. This sequence encodes CASSLGVAGNTIYF. The chain links TRBV5-6 to TRBJ1-3; D unclear. V gave up 0 bases and J gave up 2 bases, with 6 bases separating them. CDR1 and CDR2 (germline): SGHDT, YYEEEE. This CDR3 spans 14 amino acids.

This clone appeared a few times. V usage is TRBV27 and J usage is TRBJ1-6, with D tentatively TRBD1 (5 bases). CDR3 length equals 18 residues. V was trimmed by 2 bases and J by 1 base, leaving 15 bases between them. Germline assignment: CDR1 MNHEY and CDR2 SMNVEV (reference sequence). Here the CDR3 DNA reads TGTGCCAGCAGTTTAGAGGGAGGGGTAGGATCCTATAATTCACCCCTCCACTTT. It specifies CASSLEGGVGSYNSPLHF.

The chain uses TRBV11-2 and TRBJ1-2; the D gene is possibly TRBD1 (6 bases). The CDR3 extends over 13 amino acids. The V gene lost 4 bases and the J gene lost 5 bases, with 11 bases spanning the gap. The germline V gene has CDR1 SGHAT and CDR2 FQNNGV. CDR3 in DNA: TGTGCCAGCAGCTCCACAGGGATATATGGCTACACCTTC. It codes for CASSSTGIYGYTF.

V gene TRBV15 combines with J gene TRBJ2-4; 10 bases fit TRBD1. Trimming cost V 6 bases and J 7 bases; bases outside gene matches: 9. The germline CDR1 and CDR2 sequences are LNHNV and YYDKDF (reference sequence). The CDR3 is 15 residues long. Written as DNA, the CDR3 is TGTGCCACCAGTCTTAGGGACAGGGGATTCAACATTCAGTACTTC. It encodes CATSLRDRGFNIQYF.

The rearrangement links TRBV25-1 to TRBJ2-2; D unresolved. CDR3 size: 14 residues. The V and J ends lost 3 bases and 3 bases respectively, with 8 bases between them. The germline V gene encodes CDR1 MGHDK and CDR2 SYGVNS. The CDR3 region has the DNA TGTGCCAGCAGTGATGTTCGGTACACCGGGGAGCTGTTTTTT. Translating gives CASSDVRYTGELFF.

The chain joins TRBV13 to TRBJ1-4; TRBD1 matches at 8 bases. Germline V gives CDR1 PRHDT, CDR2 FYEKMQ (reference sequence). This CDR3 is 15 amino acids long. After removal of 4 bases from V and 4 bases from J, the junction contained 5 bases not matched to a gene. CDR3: CASSSRTGNNEKLFF. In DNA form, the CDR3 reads TGTGCCAGCAGCTCTAGGACAGGGAATAATGAAAAACTGTTTTTT.

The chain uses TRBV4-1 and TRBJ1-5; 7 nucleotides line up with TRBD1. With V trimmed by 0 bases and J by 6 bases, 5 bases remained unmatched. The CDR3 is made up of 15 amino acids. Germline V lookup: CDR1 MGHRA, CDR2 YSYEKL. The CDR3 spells CASSQDREGAQPQHF. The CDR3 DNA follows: TGCGCCAGCAGCCAAGATCGTGAGGGGGCTCAGCCCCAGCATTTT.

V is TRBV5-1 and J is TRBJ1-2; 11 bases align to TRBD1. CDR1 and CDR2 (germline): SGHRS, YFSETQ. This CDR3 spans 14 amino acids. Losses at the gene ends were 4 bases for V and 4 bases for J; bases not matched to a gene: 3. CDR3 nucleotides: TGCGCCAGCAGCACAGGGACAGGGGGCTATGGCTACACCTTC. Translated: CASSTGTGGYGYTF.

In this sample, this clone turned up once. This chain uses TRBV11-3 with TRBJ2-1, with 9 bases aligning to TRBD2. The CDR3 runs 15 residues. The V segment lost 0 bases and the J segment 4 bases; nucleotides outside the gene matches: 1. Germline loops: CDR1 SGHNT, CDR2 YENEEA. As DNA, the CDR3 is TGTGCCAGCAGCTTAGAAGCGGGGGGATACAATGAGCAGTTCTTC. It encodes CASSLEAGGYNEQFF. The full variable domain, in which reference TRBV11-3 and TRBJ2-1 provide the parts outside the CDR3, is EAGVVQSPRYKIIEKKQPVAFWCNPISGHNTLYWYLQNLGQGPELLIRYENEEAVDDSQLPKDRFSAERLKGVDSTLKIQPAELGDSAVYLCASSLEAGGYNEQFFGPGTRLTVL.

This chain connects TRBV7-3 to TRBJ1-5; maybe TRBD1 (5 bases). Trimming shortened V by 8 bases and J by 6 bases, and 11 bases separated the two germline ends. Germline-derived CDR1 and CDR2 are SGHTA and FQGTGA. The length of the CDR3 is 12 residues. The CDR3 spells CASGLRGQPQHF. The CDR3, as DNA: TGTGCCAGCGGGCTTAGGGGTCAGCCCCAGCATTTT.